Shown below are 14 T cell receptor beta chains from a single sample sequenced in a study of blood T cells in healthy people across ages. A second PCR, run for roughly 7 to 12 cycles, used a sample-barcoded 5' primer plus a J-beta primer mix. Using its own MiXCR run on the 5' RACE reads, TCRdb lists one record per CDR3 protein. The sample consists of about 620,000 distinct CDR3 sequences, approximately 21% of them appearing once. The specimen sequenced was blood. The receptors were sampled from a man between 65 and 85 years old in good health.

The chain has TRBV5-1 and TRBJ2-3; D perhaps matches TRBD1 (6 bases). The CDR3 loop spans 15 amino acids. Germline V gene data show CDR1 as SGHRS and CDR2 as YFSETQ. Trimming pared 4 bases from V and 0 bases from J, leaving 12 bases between. The CDR3 DNA is TGCGCCAGCAGCACCGGACAGCCCAGCACAGATACGCAGTATTTT. It codes for CASSTGQPSTDTQYF.

As concerns this clonotype: A junction boundary mismatches the germline segment, possibly from a read error. This chain links TRBV2 with TRBJ2-5; perhaps TRBD2 as D (5 bases). CDR1 SNHLY and CDR2 FYNNEI come from the germline V gene. This CDR3 has 10 amino acids. The CDR3 coding sequence is TGTGCCAGCAGTGAGGGTAGCGAGTTCTTC. Protein product: CASSEGSEFF.

The chain uses TRBV24-1 and TRBJ2-5; D is possibly TRBD2 (5 bases). CDR1 is KGHDR and CDR2 is SFDVKD in the germline V gene. V lost 4 bases and J 0 bases, leaving 17 bases between the germline ends. The CDR3 consists of 17 residues. CDR3 residues: CATSDLSVQKNQETQYF. CDR3 bases: TGTGCCACCAGTGACCTTAGCGTACAGAAGAACCAAGAGACCCAGTACTTC.

This clonotype has just a few counts. The rearrangement links TRBV20-1 to TRBJ2-7; 9 nucleotides align to TRBD2. Germline V gene sequence: CDR1 DFQATT, CDR2 SNEGSKA (reference sequence). The CDR3 consists of 15 residues. V shed 6 bases and J 2 bases; nucleotides not matched to a gene: 11. CDR3 region: CSARRPGTSPYEQYF. The CDR3 DNA follows: TGCAGTGCCCGGCGACCTGGGACTAGCCCCTACGAGCAGTACTTC.

The rearrangement uses TRBV20-1 and TRBJ2-7; D is unclear. The germline V and J ends were trimmed by 0 bases and 1 base, with 10 bases remaining between them. Germline CDR1 is DFQATT and CDR2 is SNEGSKA (reference sequence). The CDR3 is 14 amino acids. CDR3 in amino acids: CSAREVRRSYEQYF. The CDR3 region has the DNA TGCAGTGCTAGAGAAGTCAGGCGGTCCTACGAGCAGTACTTC.

The CDR3 loop is CASGEGRGKDGYTF. CDR3 DNA: TGTGCCAGCGGCGAGGGGCGGGGGAAGGATGGCTACACCTTC. The rearrangement uses TRBV9 and TRBJ1-2; D might be TRBD1 (5 bases). This CDR3 has 14 residues. The V gene's germline CDR1 is SGDLS and CDR2 YYNGEE. Trimming removed 7 bases at V and 6 bases at J, with 19 bases between.

V usage is TRBV20-1 and J usage is TRBJ2-7; TRBD2 might be the D (6 bases). V lost 3 bases and J lost 1, with 16 bases in between. The CDR3 is 15 residues long. In germline, CDR1 is DFQATT, CDR2 SNEGSKA (reference sequence). The CDR3 DNA reads TGCAGTGCTAGGGCGCTAGCGTCTCAGTCCTACGAGCAGTACTTC. It translates to CSARALASQSYEQYF.

At least ten counts were recorded for this clonotype. CDR3 sequence reads: CSAQVGIQYF. DNA for the CDR3: TGCAGCGCCCAAGTAGGCATTCAGTACTTC. V is TRBV29-1 and J is TRBJ2-4, with unresolved D. Germline V gene data show CDR1 as SQVTM and CDR2 as ANQGSEA. The length of the CDR3 is 10 residues. V was shortened by 7 bases and J by 9 bases, with 10 bases between the two germline ends.

The gene calls are TRBV27 and TRBJ2-5; either TRBD1 or TRBD2 may fit D (6 bases each). Trimming took 4 bases from V and 7 from J, leaving 13 bases between them. The CDR3 contains 13 residues. Germline CDR1 MNHEY, CDR2 SMNVEV (reference sequence). CDR3 protein: CASSSEGGLTQYF. The DNA for the CDR3 is TGTGCCAGCAGTTCGGAAGGGGGACTGACCCAGTACTTC.

The chain is built from TRBV6-2 or TRBV6-3 and TRBJ2-7, with 11 bases aligning to TRBD2. The CDR3 loop spans 15 amino acids. The germline gives CDR1 MNHEY, CDR2 SVGEGT. The trim removed 6 bases at V and 4 bases at J, leaving 8 bases unmatched. Written as DNA, the CDR3 is TGTGCCAGCAGGTTCAGGGGACTAGCGGATTACGAGCAGTACTTC. Its protein is CASRFRGLADYEQYF.

This chain links TRBV4-2 with TRBJ2-5; 10 nucleotides match TRBD2. There are 13 residues in the CDR3. Germline CDR1 reads LGHNA; CDR2 reads YNFKEQ. Losses at the gene ends were 6 bases for V and 5 bases for J; bases not matched to a gene: 3. As DNA, the CDR3 is TGTGCCAGCAGAGGGACTAGCGTGGAGACCCAGTACTTC. Translating gives CASRGTSVETQYF.

In its sample, this clonotype was seen a few times. V usage is TRBV4-1 and J usage is TRBJ1-4; D call uncertain. Trimming cost V 0 bases and J 5 bases, with 13 bases left between them. The V gene's germline CDR1 is MGHRA and CDR2 YSYEKL. The CDR3 runs 16 residues. The CDR3 sequence is CASSQDLSGSNEKLFF. The CDR3 DNA sequence: TGCGCCAGCAGCCAAGATTTGTCGGGTTCAAATGAAAAACTGTTTTTT.

The genes are TRBV7-9 and TRBJ2-1, with 8 nucleotides matching TRBD1. The CDR3 is 13 amino acids. CDR1 is SEHNR, CDR2 FQNEAQ, per germline (reference sequence). The V gene end was trimmed by 4 bases and the J gene end by 6 bases; junction bases not matched to a gene: 2. This CDR3 reads CASSSTGGNEQFF. The CDR3 region has the DNA TGTGCCAGCAGCTCAACAGGGGGCAATGAGCAGTTCTTC. The whole variable domain, remainder taken from reference TRBV7-9 and TRBJ2-1, is DTGVSQNPRHKITKRGQNVTFRCDPISEHNRLYWYRQTLGQGPEFLTYFQNEAQLEKSRLLSDRFSAERPKGSFSTLEIQRTEQGDSAMYLCASSSTGGNEQFFGPGTRLTVL.

This clonotype was counted a few times. J is TRBJ2-5 and V is TRBV3-1; no definite D call. The closer fit of TRBJ2-7 to the DNA end suggests the J call may be wrong. Germline lookup yields CDR1 LGHDT and CDR2 YNNKEL (reference sequence). The CDR3 has 12 residues. The CDR3 protein is CAPYSICHEQYF. The CDR3 DNA sequence: TGTGCTCCTTATTCCATTTGCCACGAGCAGTACTTC.